This T cell receptor (beta chain) was identified during a study of blood T cell repertoires in COVID-19. About the study: Researchers got acute and convalescent COVID-19 samples from the United States, Italy and Spain. In each case, the material was cDNA or gDNA derived from T cells, B-cell-depleted T cells, or PBMCs.

In the original processing: Estimated nucleated cell counts came from reference gene primer amplification. Some clones are missing from TCRdb's copy, which holds only in-frame ones; the method was immunoSEQ multiplex PCR. V and J calls and clone size follow that table, whereas D and trimming were derived from the DNA. The table records more than 250,000 clones, approximately 87% of them present only once. The V end lost 3 bases, the J end lost 2 bases, and 12 bases lay between the germline ends. Germline V lookup: CDR1 KGHDR, CDR2 SFDVKD. The CDR3 sequence is 15 residues long. The J gene is TRBJ1-2, the V gene TRBV24-1, with D perhaps matching TRBD1 (5 bases). The TCR comes from a human donor in a cohort sampled during active COVID-19. The sample consisted of peripheral blood. Here the CDR3 DNA reads TGTGCCACCAGTGATCCCAGGGTTGGGAACTATGGCTACACCTTC. Protein: CATSDPRVGNYGYTF.